The 32 T cell receptor beta chains presented below share a single source sample, sequenced in a study of T cell responses to AZD1222 COVID-19 vaccine. Sequenced by immunoSEQ multiplex PCR; TCRdb stores in-frame clones only, minus some. The sample includes about 150,000 clones, about 94% of them seen just once. The sample here was peripheral blood, taken 28 days after the second AZD1222 dose. Source of these receptors: an adult who received the AZD1222 COVID-19 vaccine.

The chain carries TRBV7-3 and TRBJ2-1, with D tentatively TRBD1 or TRBD2 (5 bases each). This CDR3 has 16 amino acids. Germline CDR1 is SGHTA and CDR2 is FQGTGA. Trimming pared 5 bases from V and 6 bases from J, leaving 20 bases between. The CDR3 sequence: CASSRVGTLPLNEQFF. CDR3 nucleotide sequence: TGTGCCAGCAGCCGAGTGGGGACCTTACCGCTCAATGAGCAGTTCTTC.

J is TRBJ2-3 and V is TRBV13; tentatively, D is TRBD1 (6 bases). The CDR3 consists of 17 residues. V was clipped by 3 bases and J by 2 bases, with 18 bases between them. CDR1 and CDR2 from the germline V gene are PRHDT and FYEKMQ (reference sequence). CDR3 sequence (DNA): TGTGCCAGCAGCTTCCGAGGGGGATTACATGCCACAGATACGCAGTATTTT. Encoded protein: CASSFRGGLHATDTQYF.

The chain couples TRBV19 to TRBJ2-1; D possibly corresponds to TRBD2 (6 bases). CDR1 is LNHDA and CDR2 is SQIVND in the germline V gene (reference sequence). V shed 1 base and J shed 4 bases, with 8 bases lying between them. This CDR3 region has 14 residues. DNA of the CDR3: TGTGCCAGTAGTATAGGGGGGGTATACAATGAGCAGTTCTTC. As protein: CASSIGGVYNEQFF.

The chain joins TRBV21-1 to TRBJ2-3; TRBD2, the table's D call, lacks a check against the DNA. TRBV21-1 is a recognized pseudogene. The CDR3 has 16 residues. The CDR3 spells CASSALAGVQVDTQYF. The CDR3 DNA follows: TGTGCCAGCAGCGCCCTGGCGGGAGTCCAGGTCGATACGCAGTATTTT.

The chain couples TRBV5-1 to TRBJ2-5, with D maybe TRBD2 (6 bases). The V gene's germline CDR1 is SGHRS and CDR2 YFSETQ. The CDR3 has 14 amino acids. V was cut by 7 bases and J by 2 bases, with 15 bases left in between. CDR3 sequence: CASGLIADQETQYF. For the CDR3, the DNA is TGCGCCAGCGGGCTAATAGCGGATCAAGAGACCCAGTACTTC.

The chain has TRBV6-1 and TRBJ2-3; 10 bases map to TRBD1. CDR3 length: 14 amino acids. The V and J ends lost 8 bases and 7 bases, in that order; junction bases with no gene match: 9. From germline, CDR1 is MNHNS and CDR2 SASEGT. CDR3 sequence reads: CASRTGGEQNTQYF. Written as DNA, the CDR3 is TGTGCCAGCCGGACAGGGGGAGAACAAAATACGCAGTATTTT.

The chain combines TRBV4-1 with TRBJ2-7; 8 positions agree with TRBD1. Losses at the gene ends were 0 bases for V and 6 bases for J; bases not matched to a gene: 7. This CDR3 is 15 amino acids long. Germline lookup yields CDR1 MGHRA and CDR2 YSYEKL. The CDR3 loop is CASSQESGQGREQYF. The CDR3 DNA sequence: TGCGCCAGCAGCCAAGAAAGTGGACAGGGTCGCGAGCAGTACTTC.

A remark on this clone: At one boundary the junction diverges from the germline segment, which might be a read error. The CDR3 nucleotides read TGTGCCAGCAGCTTAGGGGAAGCTGTCAGGGGAGTCTTT. The encoded protein is CASSLGEAVRGVF. The chain combines TRBV7-9 with TRBJ1-1, with D tentatively TRBD1 (6 bases). Looked up from germline, CDR1 is SEHNR and CDR2 is FQNEAQ (reference sequence). The CDR3 runs to 13 residues.

This chain joins TRBV5-5 and TRBJ1-3; D remains ambiguous. Germline V lookup: CDR1 SGHKS, CDR2 YYEKEE (reference sequence). V was pared by 2 bases and J by 6 bases, with 15 bases between. CDR3 length: 15 amino acids. The CDR3 DNA sequence: TGTGCCAGCAGCTTTAGGCCAGCGCTTGAAAACACCATATATTTT. Translation: CASSFRPALENTIYF.

J is TRBJ2-3 and V is TRBV19; D gene uncertain. CDR1 and CDR2 from the germline V gene are LNHDA and SQIVND (reference sequence). V lost 4 bases to trimming and J lost 0 bases, with 11 bases between them. CDR3 length: 15 amino acids. The CDR3 DNA reads TGTGCCAGTAGTACGACCGGCACTAGCACAGATACGCAGTATTTT. The encoded protein is CASSTTGTSTDTQYF.

This rearrangement joins TRBV4-1 to TRBJ2-5, with 7 bases aligning to TRBD2. The CDR3 runs to 13 residues. V trimming: 6 bases; J trimming: 7 bases; junction bases outside the gene matches: 8. Germline CDR1 reads MGHRA; CDR2 reads YSYEKL. CDR3 DNA: TGCGCCAGCAGGGCTAGCGGCGGGTGGACCCAGTACTTC. It specifies CASRASGGWTQYF.

V and J are TRBV7-2 and TRBJ2-5, with 9 bases fitting TRBD1. There are 15 residues in the CDR3. Germline values: CDR1 SGHTA, CDR2 FQGNSA. After removal of 0 bases from V and 4 bases from J, the junction contained 3 bases not matched to a gene. CDR3 region: CASSLAGQGSETQYF. DNA of the CDR3: TGTGCCAGCAGCTTAGCCGGACAGGGGTCAGAGACCCAGTACTTC.

V and J are TRBV5-1 and TRBJ2-4; D not certain. The CDR3 sequence is 14 residues long. CDR1 and CDR2 (germline): SGHRS, YFSETQ. V was trimmed by 4 bases and J by 9 bases, leaving 17 bases between them. The CDR3 loop reads CASSPDRPDGIQYF. The DNA for the CDR3 is TGCGCCAGCAGCCCGGATAGACCAGATGGCATTCAGTACTTC. The full variable domain, completed using reference TRBV5-1 and TRBJ2-4, is KAGVTQTPRYLIKTRGQQVTLSCSPISGHRSVSWYQQTPGQGLQFLFEYFSETQRNKGNFPGRFSGRQFSNSRSEMNVSTLELGDSALYLCASSPDRPDGIQYFGAGTRLSVL.

This clone appeared a single time. This chain uses TRBV7-9 with TRBJ2-5; D remains ambiguous. The CDR3 extends over 13 amino acids. Germline CDR1 reads SEHNR; CDR2 reads FQNEAQ (reference sequence). The V and J ends lost 0 bases and 6 bases respectively, with 8 bases between them. Here the CDR3 DNA reads TGTGCCAGCAGCTTAGCGACCGGAAAGACCCAGTACTTC. Translation gives CASSLATGKTQYF. Full variable domain (remainder filled in from reference TRBV7-9 and TRBJ2-5): DTGVSQNPRHKITKRGQNVTFRCDPISEHNRLYWYRQTLGQGPEFLTYFQNEAQLEKSRLLSDRFSAERPKGSFSTLEIQRTEQGDSAMYLCASSLATGKTQYFGPGTRLLVL.

V is TRBV7-9 and J is TRBJ2-1; TRBD2 matches 9 bases. Trimming cost V 1 base and J 7 bases; bases outside gene matches: 11. The CDR3 contains 17 residues. Germline-derived CDR1 and CDR2 are SEHNR and FQNEAQ (reference sequence). The CDR3 loop is CASSLEAGGSRGNEQFF. CDR3 DNA: TGTGCCAGCAGCTTAGAGGCGGGAGGGTCCCGTGGGAATGAGCAGTTCTTC.

The rearrangement uses TRBV28 and TRBJ1-1; no firm D call. Germline CDR1 reads MDHEN; CDR2 reads SYDVKM. The CDR3 is 16 amino acids. Trimming took 6 bases from V and 0 from J, leaving 17 bases between them. CDR3 residues: CASSPPNPIVNTEAFF. CDR3 in DNA: TGTGCCAGCAGCCCTCCAAACCCCATTGTGAACACTGAAGCTTTCTTT. Complete variable domain (other parts from reference TRBV28 and TRBJ1-1): DVKVTQSSRYLVKRTGEKVFLECVQDMDHENMFWYRQDPGLGLRLIYFSYDVKMKEKGDIPEGYSVSREKKERFSLILESASTNQTSMYLCASSPPNPIVNTEAFFGQGTRLTVV.

The CDR3 loop reads CASSLMVYEQYF. CDR3 nucleotides: TGTGCCAGCAGTTTAATGGTGTACGAGCAGTACTTC. The chain joins TRBV12-3 or TRBV12-4 to TRBJ2-7; no definite D call. V dropped 2 bases and J dropped 4 bases, with 6 bases sitting between them. CDR3 length equals 12 residues.

This clone came up once. V and J are TRBV14 and TRBJ2-7; a possible D gene is TRBD1 (5 bases). Germline V gives CDR1 SGHDN, CDR2 FVKESK. The CDR3 consists of 15 residues. V gave up 5 bases and J gave up 2 bases, with 16 bases separating them. The CDR3 sequence: CASSGWRRATYEQYF. As DNA, the CDR3 is TGTGCCAGCAGCGGGTGGCGCAGGGCAACCTACGAGCAGTACTTC.

The chain is built from TRBV9 and TRBJ1-6; 7 nucleotides line up with TRBD1. This CDR3 is 16 amino acids long. Trimming at V came to 3 bases and at J to 4 bases, leaving 7 bases not matched to a gene. Germline-derived CDR1 and CDR2 are SGDLS and YYNGEE. The CDR3 protein is CASSATGALYNSPLHF. CDR3 nucleotide sequence: TGTGCCAGCAGCGCCACAGGGGCGCTATATAATTCACCCCTCCACTTT.

The CDR3 here is CASSPGLPGTSGRATDNEQFF. CDR3 in DNA: TGTGCCAGCAGTCCAGGACTCCCGGGGACTAGCGGGAGGGCCACCGATAATGAGCAGTTCTTC. The chain uses TRBV28 and TRBJ2-1; TRBD2 matches at 16 bases. Looked up from germline, CDR1 is MDHEN and CDR2 is SYDVKM. There are 21 residues in the CDR3. V lost 5 bases and J lost 7; bases outside the gene matches: 20.

The table lists this clone with a count of one. V and J are TRBV9 and TRBJ2-3; 16 bases agree with TRBD2. There are 18 residues in the CDR3. Per the germline V gene, CDR1 is SGDLS and CDR2 is YYNGEE. The ends lost 3 bases at V and 1 base at J; junction bases unmatched: 5. The CDR3 DNA is TGTGCCAGCAGCGGGCCGGGACTAGCGGGGGGGCGCACAGATACGCAGTATTTT. Its protein product is CASSGPGLAGGRTDTQYF.

The CDR3 sequence: CASSFRWDRQFF. CDR3 sequence (DNA): TGTGCCAGCAGTTTCCGGTGGGACAGACAGTTCTTC. The rearrangement uses TRBV28 and TRBJ2-1, with 7 bases lining up with TRBD1. With 3 bases clipped from V and 13 bases from J, the junction kept 6 bases outside the gene matches. The CDR3 consists of 12 residues. CDR1 MDHEN and CDR2 SYDVKM come from the germline V gene.

This clone was counted a few times. The chain recombines TRBV5-1 with TRBJ1-5; D remains unclear. Trimming took 0 bases from V and 11 from J, leaving 9 bases between them. The CDR3 runs 12 residues. From germline, CDR1 is SGHRS and CDR2 YFSETQ. In DNA, the CDR3 is TGCGCCAGCAGCTTGGAGGGCACTACCCAGCATTTT. This codes for CASSLEGTTQHF.

The V call is TRBV9, the J call TRBJ2-5; maybe TRBD1 (8 bases). The CDR3 is 17 amino acids. V gave up 3 bases and J gave up 4 bases, with 22 bases separating them. In germline, CDR1 is SGDLS, CDR2 YYNGEE. This CDR3 is CASSESPNRGGSETQYF. CDR3 DNA: TGTGCCAGCAGCGAATCTCCGAACAGGGGGGGATCAGAGACCCAGTACTTC.

The CDR3 DNA reads as TGTGCCAGCAGCTTTTTGAGCGGGAGGCCCAGCTCCTACGAGCAGTACTTC. This gives the protein CASSFLSGRPSSYEQYF. This chain links TRBV5-5 with TRBJ2-7; 9 bases agree with TRBD2. The CDR3 contains 17 residues. After removal of 2 bases from V and 0 bases from J, the junction contained 9 bases not matched to a gene. CDR1 SGHKS and CDR2 YYEKEE come from the germline V gene (reference sequence).

Only one count was recorded for this clone. This chain connects TRBV28 to TRBJ1-5, with D uncertain. Trimming stripped 8 bases from V and 1 base from J, with 12 bases between. The germline CDR1 and CDR2 sequences are MDHEN and SYDVKM. The CDR3 is 14 amino acids. The CDR3 reads CASSYHMSNQPQHF. The CDR3 DNA follows: TGTGCCAGCTCATACCACATGAGCAATCAGCCCCAGCATTTT.

The chain joins TRBV6-1 to TRBJ1-4; the D is unclear. CDR1 and CDR2 from the germline V gene are MNHNS and SASEGT. The V end lost 4 bases, the J end lost 4 bases, and 16 bases lay between the germline ends. The CDR3 consists of 16 residues. The CDR3 region is CASSVYMQAYNEKLFF. Here the CDR3 DNA reads TGTGCCAGCAGTGTTTATATGCAGGCTTATAATGAAAAACTGTTTTTT.

This chain links TRBV14 with TRBJ1-5, with D unclear. Germline V lookup: CDR1 SGHDN, CDR2 FVKESK. Trimming removed 1 base from V and 8 bases from J, with 9 bases in between. The CDR3 is 13 residues long. CDR3 DNA sequence: TGTGCCAGCAGCCAAGTCAAGGGAGAGCCCCAGCATTTT. This sequence encodes CASSQVKGEPQHF.

This clone has a single count. This rearrangement joins TRBV29-1 to TRBJ2-3; the D gene is possibly TRBD2 (5 bases). Trimming removed 4 bases at V and 5 bases at J, with 13 bases between. Germline V gives CDR1 SQVTM, CDR2 ANQGSEA. The CDR3 extends over 13 amino acids. CDR3 sequence (DNA): TGCAGCGTTGCTGGACCGGGGATAGATACGCAGTATTTT. Translation: CSVAGPGIDTQYF.

The J gene is TRBJ2-7, the V gene TRBV5-4, with TRBD2 matching over 8 bases. The junction had 7 bases not matched to a gene; V was cut back by 4 bases and J by 1 base. Germline-derived CDR1 and CDR2 are SGHNT and YYREEE (reference sequence). There are 15 residues in the CDR3. The DNA for the CDR3 is TGTGCCAGCAGCCCCAGCGGGGGCGCTTCCTACGAGCAGTACTTC. Protein product: CASSPSGGASYEQYF.

The chain is built from TRBV7-4 and TRBJ2-1; 9 bases fit TRBD2. V was pared by 0 bases and J by 4 bases, with 4 bases of the junction left unmatched. Per the germline V gene, CDR1 is SGHVT and CDR2 is SQSDAQ. The CDR3 is made up of 16 amino acids. The chain's CDR3 is CASSLAQTSGYNEQFF. The CDR3 nucleotides are TGTGCCAGCAGCTTAGCGCAGACTAGCGGTTACAATGAGCAGTTCTTC.

The gene calls are TRBV9 and TRBJ2-2; 11 positions agree with TRBD2. The V gene end was trimmed by 7 bases and the J gene end by 5 bases; junction bases not matched to a gene: 7. CDR1 is SGDLS, CDR2 YYNGEE, per germline. The CDR3 totals 15 residues. The CDR3 DNA reads as TGTGCCAGCTCACTAGCGGGAGCTTGGACCGGGGAGCTGTTTTTT. It is translated as CASSLAGAWTGELFF.